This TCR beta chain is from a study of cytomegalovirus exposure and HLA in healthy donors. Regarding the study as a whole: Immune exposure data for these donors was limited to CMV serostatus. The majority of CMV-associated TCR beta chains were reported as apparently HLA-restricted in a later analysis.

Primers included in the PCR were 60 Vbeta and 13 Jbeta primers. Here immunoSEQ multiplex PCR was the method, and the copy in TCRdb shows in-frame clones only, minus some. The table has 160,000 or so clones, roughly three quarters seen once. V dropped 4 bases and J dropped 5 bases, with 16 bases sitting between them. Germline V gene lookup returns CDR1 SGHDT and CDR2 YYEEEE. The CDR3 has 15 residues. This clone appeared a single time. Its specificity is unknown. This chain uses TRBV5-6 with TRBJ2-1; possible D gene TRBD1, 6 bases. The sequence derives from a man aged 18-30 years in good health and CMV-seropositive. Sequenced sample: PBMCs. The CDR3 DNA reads TGTGCCAGCAGCATCGGACAGTTAAGGCACAATGAGCAGTTCTTC. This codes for CASSIGQLRHNEQFF. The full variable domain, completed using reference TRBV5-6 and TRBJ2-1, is DAGVTQSPTHLIKTRGQQVTLRCSPKSGHDTVSWYQQALGQGPQFIFQYYEEEERQRGNFPDRFSGHQFPNYSSELNVNALLLGDSALYLCASSIGQLRHNEQFFGPGTRLTVL.